The next 17 T cell receptor beta chains were all read from a single sample in a study of T cell changes during pregnancy in multiple sclerosis. TCRdb's table, derived via immunoSEQ multiplex PCR, lists solely in-frame clones and lacks some. The table records more than 25,000 clones, about 91% of them present only once. Here the sequenced sample was peripheral blood, taken in the first trimester of pregnancy. The receptors were sampled from a female donor in good health, enrolled as a control in a pregnancy study.

This clone was recorded only once. The chain uses TRBV30 and TRBJ2-7; possible D gene TRBD1, 6 bases. Germline CDR1 reads GTSNPN; CDR2 reads SVGIG (reference sequence). The CDR3 totals 15 residues. Trimming cost V 2 bases and J 0 bases, with 14 bases left between them. The CDR3 spells CAWSSLDSPSYEQYF. In nucleotides, the CDR3 is TGTGCCTGGAGTTCGTTGGACAGTCCCTCCTACGAGCAGTACTTC.

The chain has TRBV10-3 and TRBJ2-2; 14 nucleotides match TRBD2. Germline CDR1 reads ENHRY; CDR2 reads SYGVKD. The CDR3 sequence is 19 residues long. Unmatched junction bases numbered 3, after V lost 0 bases and J lost 0 bases. The CDR3 bases are TGTGCCATCAGTGAGTCAAGGACTAGCGGGAGGTCGAACACCGGGGAGCTGTTTTTT. This sequence encodes CAISESRTSGRSNTGELFF.

This chain uses TRBV5-1 with TRBJ2-1; perhaps TRBD2 as D (6 bases). Germline CDR1 is SGHRS and CDR2 is YFSETQ. The CDR3 is 15 amino acids. Trimming cost V 4 bases and J 7 bases, with 18 bases left between them. Here the CDR3 reads CASSPFAGPSNEQFF. Written as DNA, the CDR3 is TGCGCCAGCAGCCCCTTTGCGGGGCCGTCGAATGAGCAGTTCTTC.

The chain uses TRBV2 and TRBJ2-3; D unresolved. The CDR3 extends over 12 amino acids. The V gene lost 6 bases and the J gene lost 3 bases, with 7 bases spanning the gap. Per germline, CDR1 SNHLY and CDR2 FYNNEI. The CDR3 is CASRQETDTQYF. The CDR3 DNA reads as TGTGCCAGCAGACAAGAAACAGATACGCAGTATTTT. The entire variable domain, with the rest obtained from reference TRBV2 and TRBJ2-3, is as follows: EPEVTQTPSHQVTQMGQEVILRCVPISNHLYFYWYRQILGQKVEFLVSFYNNEISEKSEIFDDQFSVERPDGSNFTLKIRSTKLEDSAMYFCASRQETDTQYFGPGTRLTVL.

Note on this clone: Relative to the germline gene, one junction end is altered; a read error may explain this. V usage is TRBV19 and J usage is TRBJ1-2; no firm D call. The CDR3 has 11 residues. Germline V gene data show CDR1 as LNHDA and CDR2 as SQIVND (reference sequence). This CDR3 reads CASSTKYGYTF. The CDR3 DNA reads as TGTGCCAGTAGTACTAAGTATGGCTACACCTTC.

The sample holds one count of this clone. The chain recombines TRBV4-1 with TRBJ2-3; D possibly corresponds to TRBD2 (6 bases). Germline V gene data show CDR1 as MGHRA and CDR2 as YSYEKL. V was clipped by 5 bases and J by 2 bases, with 14 bases between them. The CDR3 length is 15 residues. The CDR3 protein is CASSGRESDTDTQYF. The CDR3 DNA reads TGCGCCAGCAGCGGCCGGGAGTCCGACACAGATACGCAGTATTTT.

The CDR3, as DNA: TGTGCCACGCACCAGGGGGCGGAGGGCTACACCTTC. Translating gives CATHQGAEGYTF. This rearrangement joins TRBV10-3 to TRBJ1-2; 8 bases align to TRBD1. CDR3 length equals 12 residues. Germline CDR1 reads ENHRY; CDR2 reads SYGVKD. V lost 10 bases to trimming and J lost 8 bases; unmatched junction nucleotides: 9.

The chain is built from TRBV4-3 and TRBJ1-2; 8 bases map to TRBD1. Germline trimming cut 0 bases from V and 5 bases from J; bases unmatched to any gene: 8. Per the germline V gene, CDR1 is LGHNA and CDR2 is YSLEER. This CDR3 is built from 16 residues. CDR3 nucleotide sequence: TGCGCCAGCAGCCAAGATGAAGGACAGGGAGGGTATGGCTACACCTTC. This sequence encodes CASSQDEGQGGYGYTF.

The gene calls are TRBV7-2 and TRBJ1-2, with 8 bases identical to TRBD1. CDR1 SGHTA and CDR2 FQGNSA come from the germline V gene. The CDR3 runs to 15 residues. V shed 5 bases and J 8 bases; nucleotides not matched to a gene: 13. As DNA, the CDR3 is TGTGCCAGCAGCATTGGACAGGGAAGTTTTCGCGGCTACACCTTC. Translated: CASSIGQGSFRGYTF.

The DNA for the CDR3 is TGTGCCAGCAGCTCCCAGCGGGGGAGCACAGATACGCAGTATTTT. It is translated as CASSSQRGSTDTQYF. This chain links TRBV11-3 with TRBJ2-3, with TRBD2 matching over 8 bases. V lost 4 bases and J lost 0; bases outside the gene matches: 3. Germline V lookup: CDR1 SGHNT, CDR2 YENEEA. CDR3 length: 15 residues.

This chain joins TRBV19 and TRBJ1-5; D not certain. Germline V gene lookup returns CDR1 LNHDA and CDR2 SQIVND (reference sequence). The CDR3 covers 14 residues. With 6 bases removed from V and 0 bases from J, the gap between germline ends came to 9 bases. The CDR3 coding sequence is TGTGCCAGTAGGCTGACTAGTAGCAATCAGCCCCAGCATTTT. This codes for CASRLTSSNQPQHF.

The rearrangement uses TRBV2 and TRBJ2-1; 8 positions agree with TRBD1. Trimming cost V 7 bases and J 6 bases; bases outside gene matches: 2. Germline CDR1 and CDR2: SNHLY and FYNNEI. This CDR3 region has 12 residues. The CDR3 here is CASKGQANEQFF. CDR3 in DNA: TGTGCCAGCAAGGGACAGGCCAATGAGCAGTTCTTC.

This chain uses TRBV4-2 with TRBJ1-3; D remains ambiguous. The CDR3 is made up of 13 amino acids. Between the trimmed V and J ends, which lost 0 bases and 4 bases, there was a span of 4 bases. Germline V gene lookup returns CDR1 LGHNA and CDR2 YNFKEQ. The CDR3 nucleotides are TGTGCCAGCAGCCAAGAGAGAGGAAACACCATATATTTT. This translates into CASSQERGNTIYF.

This chain uses TRBV25-1 with TRBJ2-3; 9 bases line up with TRBD2. CDR1 and CDR2 from the germline V gene are MGHDK and SYGVNS. This CDR3 contains 16 residues. The trim removed 4 bases at V and 4 bases at J, leaving 9 bases unmatched. CDR3 in DNA: TGTGCCAGCAGTGGACCCGGGACTAGCAGCCCAGATACGCAGTATTTT. This encodes CASSGPGTSSPDTQYF.

The CDR3 loop is CASSTSREGRTLDEQFF. In nucleotides, the CDR3 is TGCGCCAGCAGCACCTCCCGTGAGGGGAGGACTCTGGATGAGCAGTTCTTC. This chain connects TRBV5-1 to TRBJ2-1; D might be TRBD2 (6 bases). The CDR3 spans 17 residues. Trimming cost V 4 bases and J 8 bases, with 25 bases left between them. Germline V gene sequence: CDR1 SGHRS, CDR2 YFSETQ. The full variable domain, with the rest looked up from reference TRBV5-1 and TRBJ2-1, is KAGVTQTPRYLIKTRGQQVTLSCSPISGHRSVSWYQQTPGQGLQFLFEYFSETQRNKGNFPGRFSGRQFSNSRSEMNVSTLELGDSALYLCASSTSREGRTLDEQFFGPGTRLTVL.

The chain uses TRBV27 and TRBJ2-2; a weak D match, TRBD1 (6 bases). Trimming took 5 bases from V and 3 from J, leaving 19 bases between them. Germline V gene data show CDR1 as MNHEY and CDR2 as SMNVEV (reference sequence). The CDR3 contains 17 residues. CDR3 sequence: CASSARLRDIYTGELFF. CDR3 bases: TGTGCCAGCAGTGCGAGATTAAGGGACATTTACACCGGGGAGCTGTTTTTT.

This clone was counted once. The chain carries TRBV6-1 and TRBJ1-6; D is possibly TRBD1 (5 bases). Germline V lookup: CDR1 MNHNS, CDR2 SASEGT. V lost 4 bases and J lost 7, with 14 bases in between. The CDR3 is 15 residues long. CDR3 coding DNA: TGTGCCAGCAGTGCCCCGGGGGGGTTGAATTCACCCCTCCACTTT. Encoded protein: CASSAPGGLNSPLHF.